This T cell receptor beta chain was sequenced in a study of blood T cell repertoires in COVID-19 (dated by TCRdb to the early 2020s). For the wider study: Collaborator samples came from the United States, Italy and Spain and covered acute and convalescent phases of COVID-19. The repertoires were made available in a free public database intended to serve as a resource for research on the immune response to SARS-CoV-2. The prospective study material was composed of cDNA or gDNA derived from T cells, B-cell-depleted T cells, or PBMCs. Samples came from the ongoing ImmuneRACE study (first 160 participants) plus 1,254 subjects from 6 global collaborators. Subjects who had been exposed to COVID-19, were actively infected with it, or had recovered from it provided the deeply sampled blood TCRbeta repertoires that made up the dataset. The sample metadata nearly always contained a de-identified subject ID, COVID-19 status, age in years and sex. Where available, HLA class I and class II types were taken from metadata supplied by the sample provider and were not determined by assay-based typing. Study-wide findings and limitations: How much clinical and demographic metadata was included differed by source and by participant, and the metadata was provided uncurated.

About this clone itself: Its target antigen remains unknown. No qualities accompany the bases; no much larger clone lies one base away.

Each collaborating institution followed its own protocols to collect whole blood in K2EDTA tubes. For TCRbeta analysis, collaborators shipped samples as frozen whole blood, isolated PBMCs, or DNA extracted from either of those sample types. TCRbeta CDR3 regions were amplified from genomic DNA using the immunoSEQ Assay, a bias-controlled multiplex PCR. The study's processing was this. Within the assay, amplification of reference gene primers was used to estimate how many nucleated cells each sample contained. To quantify the absolute abundance of each unique TCRbeta CDR3 rearrangement, sequence reads were collapsed and filtered. Productive Simpson clonality was computed per sample as the square root of Simpson's diversity index over productive rearrangements. This immuneACCESS table, as held by TCRdb, lists in-frame sequences with V and J called but not all clones. Of the missing ones, under half trace to an unresolved V gene in checked studies; the others have no known cause. V and J calls and clone size come straight from that table; D and trimming were deduced from the DNA. The sample includes roughly 210,000 clones, with about 88% observed a single time. The ten largest account for 1.7% of the sample.

This TCR was recovered from a man in his 70s with acute or convalescent COVID-19. Material: peripheral blood.

The nucleotide sequence reads as follows: TGTGCCAGCAGTTTAGTGGGAGCGGGAGGCCAAGAGACCCAGTACTTC. Its coded protein is CASSLVGAGGQETQYF. The chain joins TRBV27 to TRBJ2-5, with TRBD2 identical over 9 junction bases. V is pruned by 2 bases and J by 1 base, leaving 5 bases of the junction without a gene match. Taken from cysteine to phenylalanine, the CDR3 has 16 residues. Only CDR3 DNA is held: 48 bases, read in frame from base 1. The germline V gene (reference sequence) provides CDR1 MNHEY and CDR2 SMNVEV.